A selection of T cell receptor beta chains follows, all from one sample in a study of blood T cell repertoires in COVID-19. The method was immunoSEQ multiplex PCR; TCRdb's version includes in-frame clones alone and lacks a portion of them. The sample has about 250,000 clones, 80% to 90% seen once. Material for sequencing was peripheral blood. All receptors derive from a young man with acute or convalescent COVID-19. Each CDR3 is given with its conserved first and last residue. The order of the fields is V gene, J gene, D gene, CDR3 protein. D genes are given only for firm matches.

TRBV11-2,TRBJ2-7,.,CASSLERQAFYEQYF
TRBV6-1,TRBJ2-7,TRBD1,CASSEAGTETFYEQYF
TRBV5-6,TRBJ1-2,.,CASSSGLLYGYTF
TRBV10-1,TRBJ1-6,TRBD1,CARWDRENSPLHF
TRBV6-5,TRBJ2-6,.,CASSYSIAGANVLTF
TRBV15,TRBJ1-4,TRBD1,CATSRDVGTEEKLFF
TRBV7-9,TRBJ1-6,.,CASSLAQGNSPLHF
TRBV5-1,TRBJ2-7,.,CASSLPGVDEQYF
TRBV6-1,TRBJ2-1,.,CASSEAYSQFF
TRBV11-2,TRBJ1-6,TRBD1,CASSLRDRNSPLHF
TRBV9,TRBJ2-2,.,CASSEGGPFAGELFF
TRBV30,TRBJ1-2,.,CAWMGLVGYTF
TRBV9,TRBJ1-2,.,CASSLPEYGYTF
TRBV18,TRBJ2-5,TRBD2,CASSPSIGLAGQGETQYF
TRBV7-3,TRBJ1-1,.,CASSREVNTEAFF
TRBV10-1,TRBJ2-5,TRBD1,CASSEGQAAWETQYF
TRBV2,TRBJ2-5,TRBD1,CASRAGGLETQYF
TRBV14,TRBJ2-7,TRBD2,CASRGSGEYEQYF
TRBV4-1,TRBJ2-5,.,CASSQEPQRLQETQYF
TRBV19,TRBJ1-6,TRBD1,CASSREGASSYNSPLHF
TRBV6-5,TRBJ2-1,TRBD2,CASSHVGGNEQFF
TRBV7-2,TRBJ1-1,TRBD1,CASSLGQGNTEAFF
TRBV9,TRBJ2-7,TRBD1,CASSTDPGQGLSYEQYF
TRBV27,TRBJ2-3,TRBD2,CASSLLGTSGTSTDTQYF
TRBV14,TRBJ2-7,.,CASSQGHLGLYEQYF
TRBV5-6,TRBJ2-1,.,CASSPGGEVSYNEQFF
TRBV5-4,TRBJ2-3,.,CASSLSASTDTQYF
TRBV19,TRBJ2-7,.,CASSPGGFYEQYF
TRBV18,TRBJ1-4,TRBD1,CASSLNRGTNEKLFF
TRBV28,TRBJ1-6,TRBD1,CAAQGRIYSPLHF
TRBV28,TRBJ2-3,TRBD2,CASSLTGGLGTQYF
TRBV29-1,TRBJ1-2,TRBD1,CSVVVRQGNYGYTF
TRBV3-1/TRBV3-2,TRBJ2-3,.,CASSQAGSDTQYF
TRBV7-9,TRBJ1-4,TRBD1,CASSGTGGNEKLFF
TRBV5-1,TRBJ1-6,.,CASSLETRRSSPLHF
TRBV6-5,TRBJ2-1,.,CASSYGLYNEQFF
TRBV7-2,TRBJ1-3,.,CASSLYRPSSGNTIYF
TRBV5-6,TRBJ2-2,TRBD1,CASSFQGAMNTGELFF
TRBV15,TRBJ1-1,.,CATSRGRQSAGAFF
TRBV19,TRBJ1-2,.,CASKKGDYGYTF
TRBV6-6,TRBJ2-1,TRBD2,CASSNGGGIAYNEQFF
TRBV3-1/TRBV3-2,TRBJ2-1,TRBD2,CASSPRQSSGRNEQFF
TRBV19,TRBJ1-1,.,CASSSGNTEAFF
TRBV19,TRBJ2-6,.,CASSIQGLSSSGANVLTF
TRBV14,TRBJ2-3,TRBD2,CASSPQRGSTDTQYF
TRBV29-1,TRBJ1-1,.,CSVRRTLNTEAFF
TRBV6-2/TRBV6-3,TRBJ2-5,TRBD1,CASSYVSTGGGGTQYF
TRBV7-3,TRBJ2-3,TRBD2,CASSLQAGRVADTQYF